The T cell receptor (beta chain) described here comes from a study of blood T cell repertoires in COVID-19. This clone showed up just a few times. V dropped 3 bases and J dropped 2 bases, with 11 bases sitting between them. The CDR3 extends over 14 amino acids. Germline V gene sequence: CDR1 MNHEY, CDR2 SMNVEV (reference sequence). Authors' data handling: Estimation of nucleated cell counts relied on the amplification of reference gene primers. Sequenced by immunoSEQ multiplex PCR; TCRdb stores in-frame clones only, minus some. The V and J calls and clone size are taken from that table; D and trimming were inferred from the DNA. The table lists some 74,000 clones, roughly 86% of them singletons, with approximately 29% in the top ten.

Sample: peripheral blood. This chain links TRBV27 with TRBJ2-7, with D tentatively TRBD2 (5 bases). This receptor was obtained from a man over 45 with acute or convalescent COVID-19. The CDR3 sequence: CASSFGETPYEQYF. In DNA form, the CDR3 reads TGTGCCAGCAGTTTCGGGGAAACGCCCTACGAGCAGTACTTC.